The 4 T cell receptor beta chains in this list originate from one sample, sequenced in a study of identical twins. TCRdb called the 5' RACE reads again in MiXCR, with one record for every CDR3 protein. The sample carries approximately 500,000 distinct CDR3 sequences, 20% to 25% recorded once. This sample also appeared in a second study, on T cells expressing NK-cell markers.

Sequencing was performed on CD4+ T cells sorted from blood. These receptors were collected from a woman younger than 35 in good health.

The rearrangement joins TRBV6-5 to TRBJ2-6, with TRBD1 as a possible D gene (5 bases). Per the germline V gene, CDR1 is MNHEY and CDR2 is SVGAGI. This CDR3 has 16 residues. With 2 bases removed from V and 4 bases from J, the gap between germline ends came to 12 bases. The CDR3 is CASSYGATWGANVLTF. CDR3 nucleotide sequence: TGTGCCAGCAGTTACGGGGCGACGTGGGGGGCCAACGTCCTGACTTTC.

This clonotype is labeled as medium-sized. One end of the junction does not line up with germline, which may come from a read error. J is TRBJ1-1 and V is TRBV5-1; D unclear. This CDR3 has 11 residues. The germline V gene has CDR1 SGHRS and CDR2 YFSETQ. CDR3 sequence reads: CASSLNTEAFF. CDR3 sequence (DNA): TGTGCCAGCAGCCTGAACACTGAAGCTTTCTTT.

This chain connects TRBV5-1 to TRBJ2-2; 9 positions match TRBD2. Germline values: CDR1 SGHRS, CDR2 YFSETQ. V was clipped by 2 bases and J by 6 bases; unmatched bases: 5. The CDR3 runs to 15 residues. CDR3 nucleotides: TGCGCCAGCAGCTTATGGACTAGCGAAGCCGGGGAGCTGTTTTTT. It yields the protein CASSLWTSEAGELFF. The variable domain in full, with the rest retrieved from reference TRBV5-1 and TRBJ2-2, is KAGVTQTPRYLIKTRGQQVTLSCSPISGHRSVSWYQQTPGQGLQFLFEYFSETQRNKGNFPGRFSGRQFSNSRSEMNVSTLELGDSALYLCASSLWTSEAGELFFGEGSRLTVL.

The chain combines TRBV3-1 with TRBJ2-3; 7 bases fit TRBD1. Germline values: CDR1 LGHDT, CDR2 YNNKEL (reference sequence). The CDR3 is 17 residues long. V dropped 2 bases and J dropped 2; count of bases not matched to a gene: 10. The CDR3 protein is CASSQRGGYSNTDTQYF. CDR3 bases: TGTGCCAGCAGCCAACGAGGGGGCTACTCAAACACAGATACGCAGTATTTT.